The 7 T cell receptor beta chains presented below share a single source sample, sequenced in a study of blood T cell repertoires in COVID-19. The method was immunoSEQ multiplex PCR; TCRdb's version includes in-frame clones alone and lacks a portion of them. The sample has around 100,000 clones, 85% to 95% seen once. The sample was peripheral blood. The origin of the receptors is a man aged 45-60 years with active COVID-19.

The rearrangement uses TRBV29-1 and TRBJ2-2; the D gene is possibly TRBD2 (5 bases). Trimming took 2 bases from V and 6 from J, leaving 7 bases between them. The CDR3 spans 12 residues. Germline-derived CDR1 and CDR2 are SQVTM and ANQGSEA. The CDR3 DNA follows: TGCAGCGTTGAACGGACTGCCGGGGAGCTGTTTTTT. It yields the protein CSVERTAGELFF.

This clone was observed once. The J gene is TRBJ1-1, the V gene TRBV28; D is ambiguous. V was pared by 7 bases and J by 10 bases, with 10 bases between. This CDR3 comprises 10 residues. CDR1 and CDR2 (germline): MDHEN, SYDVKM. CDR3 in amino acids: CASTNNRAFF. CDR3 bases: TGTGCCAGCACCAATAACAGAGCTTTCTTT.

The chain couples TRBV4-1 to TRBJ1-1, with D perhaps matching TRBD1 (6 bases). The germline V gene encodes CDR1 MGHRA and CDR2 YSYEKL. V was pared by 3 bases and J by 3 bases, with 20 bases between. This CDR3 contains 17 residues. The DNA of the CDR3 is TGCGCCAGCAGCCAGTACCTAGGGGGGGCGCTTGACACTGAAGCTTTCTTT. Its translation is CASSQYLGGALDTEAFF.

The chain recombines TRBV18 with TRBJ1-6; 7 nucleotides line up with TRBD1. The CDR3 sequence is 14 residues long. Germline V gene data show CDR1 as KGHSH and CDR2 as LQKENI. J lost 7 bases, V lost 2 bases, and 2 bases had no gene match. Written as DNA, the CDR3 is TGTGCCAGCTCACCAGGGACAGAGAATTCACCCCTCCACTTT. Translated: CASSPGTENSPLHF.

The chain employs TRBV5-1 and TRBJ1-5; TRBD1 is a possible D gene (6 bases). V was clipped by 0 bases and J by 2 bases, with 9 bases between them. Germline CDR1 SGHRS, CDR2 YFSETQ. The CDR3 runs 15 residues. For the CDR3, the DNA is TGCGCCAGCAGCTTGGGGGCAGGGGGCAATCAGCCCCAGCATTTT. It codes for CASSLGAGGNQPQHF. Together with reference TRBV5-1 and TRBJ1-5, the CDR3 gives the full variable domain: KAGVTQTPRYLIKTRGQQVTLSCSPISGHRSVSWYQQTPGQGLQFLFEYFSETQRNKGNFPGRFSGRQFSNSRSEMNVSTLELGDSALYLCASSLGAGGNQPQHFGDGTRLSIL.

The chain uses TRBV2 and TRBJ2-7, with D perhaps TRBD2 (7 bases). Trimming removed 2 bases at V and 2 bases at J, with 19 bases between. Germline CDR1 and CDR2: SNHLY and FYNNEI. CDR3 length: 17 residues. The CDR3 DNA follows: TGTGCCAGCAGTGAAAGGGAGGGACACCCGGGAACCTACGAGCAGTACTTC. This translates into CASSEREGHPGTYEQYF.

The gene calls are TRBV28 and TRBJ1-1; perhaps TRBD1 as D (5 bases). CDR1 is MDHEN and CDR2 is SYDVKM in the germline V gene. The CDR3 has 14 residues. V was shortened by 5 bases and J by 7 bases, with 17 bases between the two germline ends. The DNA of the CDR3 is TGTGCCAGCAGTCAAATGGGGGGGTCCTTTGAAGCTTTCTTT. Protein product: CASSQMGGSFEAFF.